This T cell receptor (beta chain) was sequenced in a study of blood T cell repertoires in COVID-19. In the study overall: The United States, Italy and Spain supplied acute and convalescent COVID-19 samples. T cells, B-cell-depleted T cells, or PBMCs supplied cDNA or gDNA.

The assay was immunoSEQ multiplex PCR, and TCRdb's table has in-frame clones only and misses some. This table holds about 52,000 clones, 85% to 90% found once. This CDR3 is built from 19 residues. The trim removed 5 bases at V and 3 bases at J, leaving 17 bases unmatched. The germline gives CDR1 MDHEN, CDR2 SYDVKM. The sequence was collected from a man of 80 years or more with active or convalescent COVID-19. The material sequenced was peripheral blood. The rearrangement links TRBV28 to TRBJ2-5; 11 bases fit TRBD1. The CDR3 is CASSLEEGTGGPMEETQYF. Written as DNA, the CDR3 is TGTGCCAGCAGTCTAGAAGAAGGGACAGGGGGTCCCATGGAAGAGACCCAGTACTTC.